Following are 30 T cell receptor beta chains from one sample sequenced in a study of blood T cells in healthy people across ages (dated by TCRdb to the mid-2010s). Preparation of the library involved 5' RACE. TCRdb shows the sequencer as Illumina HiSeq 2500. A second PCR of about 6 to 11 cycles was performed with a sample-barcoded 5' primer and a J-beta primer mix. Through fastp at Q25 and MiXCR, TCRdb rebuilt clones from the public reads, retaining in-frame beta chains. Rows merge per CDR3 protein into single entries with the most common DNA and genes. This sample comprises 550,000 to 700,000 distinct CDR3 sequences, 27% of them detected only once. The ten largest clones represent less than 20% of the sample. The sample consisted of blood. The receptors derive from a woman in her seventies in good health.

This clonotype was found many times. This chain links TRBV7-6 with TRBJ2-3; 7 positions match TRBD2. The V and J ends lost 3 bases and 4 bases, in that order; junction bases with no gene match: 4. CDR1 is SGHVS, CDR2 FNYEAQ, per germline. The CDR3 sequence is 14 residues long. The CDR3 is CASSFTSVADTQYF. The CDR3, as DNA: TGTGCCAGCAGCTTTACTAGCGTCGCAGATACGCAGTATTTT.

In its sample, this clonotype was seen a few times. The chain employs TRBV12-3 or TRBV12-4 and TRBJ1-5; 8 bases match TRBD1. V lost 5 bases to trimming and J lost 7 bases; unmatched junction nucleotides: 7. The CDR3 loop spans 14 amino acids. This chain's CDR3 is CASSTDRVGQPQHF. CDR3 coding DNA: TGTGCCAGCAGTACGGACAGGGTTGGCCAGCCCCAGCATTTT.

In the case of this clonotype: At one end the junction does not follow the germline gene, possibly because of a read error. This chain uses TRBV12-3 or TRBV12-4 with TRBJ1-2; D not certain. There are 13 residues in the CDR3. The CDR3 reads CASSLYGNYGHTF. CDR3 DNA sequence: TGTGCCAGCAGTTTATACGGGAACTATGGCCACACCTTC.

The rearrangement joins TRBV7-2 to TRBJ1-2, with 7 bases identical to TRBD1. Trimming removed 2 bases from V and 8 bases from J; junction bases left unmatched: 8. The germline V gene has CDR1 SGHTA and CDR2 FQGNSA. The length of the CDR3 is 14 residues. The CDR3 region is CASSLMMRTGGYTF. CDR3 DNA: TGTGCCAGCAGCTTAATGATGCGGACAGGCGGCTACACCTTC.

Only a few counts were recorded for this clonotype. V is TRBV20-1 and J is TRBJ2-7; no definite D call. The CDR3 totals 11 residues. Germline CDR1 DFQATT, CDR2 SNEGSKA (reference sequence). The V end lost 6 bases, the J end lost 6 bases, and 12 bases lay between the germline ends. CDR3: CSAIQSLEQYF. The DNA of the CDR3 is TGCAGTGCCATCCAGAGTCTCGAGCAGTACTTC.

The gene calls are TRBV5-1 and TRBJ2-5; 14 bases match TRBD2. The DNA end is a closer match to TRBJ2-1, so the J assignment may be wrong. Germline V gene sequence: CDR1 SGHRS, CDR2 YFSETQ. The CDR3 totals 15 residues. The CDR3 DNA reads as TGCGCCAGCAGCTTGTTGACTAGCGGGGGGGCCCCGCAGTTCTTC. It translates to CASSLLTSGGAPQFF.

This clonotype was counted between two and nine times. Here the CDR3 DNA reads TGTGCCACCAGTGACGGACTTACAACTAATGAAAAACTGTTTTTT. It is translated as CATSDGLTTNEKLFF. The chain recombines TRBV24-1 with TRBJ1-4; D uncertain. The V gene's germline CDR1 is KGHDR and CDR2 SFDVKD. CDR3 size: 15 residues. The germline V and J ends were trimmed by 4 bases and 0 bases, with 8 bases remaining between them.

The chain has TRBV4-3 and TRBJ1-2; TRBD1 aligns across 7 bases. CDR3 size: 15 residues. CDR1 and CDR2 (germline): LGHNA, YSLEER. V was pared by 3 bases and J by 6 bases, with 10 bases of the junction left unmatched. CDR3 nucleotides: TGCGCCAGCAGCCATACCAGGGGGGGAGGGGATGGCTACACCTTC. It specifies CASSHTRGGGDGYTF.

The CDR3 spells CASSHVAGTGELFF. The CDR3 region has the DNA TGCGCCAGCAGCCATGTAGCGGGCACCGGGGAGCTGTTTTTT. The V gene is TRBV4-3, the J gene TRBJ2-2; TRBD2 matches at 7 bases. CDR1 LGHNA and CDR2 YSLEER come from the germline V gene. The CDR3 loop spans 14 amino acids. The ends lost 3 bases at V and 4 bases at J; junction bases unmatched: 2.

The chain carries TRBV9 and TRBJ2-5; 9 bases line up with TRBD1. The CDR3 extends over 14 amino acids. Germline CDR1 and CDR2: SGDLS and YYNGEE. J gave up 3 bases and V 4 bases, and 4 bases lay outside the gene matches. CDR3 sequence: CASSSWTGEETQYF. The CDR3 DNA is TGTGCCAGCAGCTCCTGGACAGGGGAAGAGACCCAGTACTTC. The full variable domain, completed using reference TRBV9 and TRBJ2-5, is DSGVTQTPKHLITATGQRVTLRCSPRSGDLSVYWYQQSLDQGLQFLIQYYNGEERAKGNILERFSAQQFPDLHSELNLSSLELGDSALYFCASSSWTGEETQYFGPGTRLLVL.

The rearrangement joins TRBV12-3 or TRBV12-4 to TRBJ2-4; D gene ambiguous. CDR3 length: 15 amino acids. V lost 5 bases, J lost 6 bases, and 17 bases lay in between. CDR3 in amino acids: CASSPPVRAGNIQYF. The CDR3 DNA reads as TGTGCCAGCAGTCCCCCGGTCCGAGCAGGAAACATTCAGTACTTC.

On this clonotype itself: Since the CDR3 does not end with the conserved phenylalanine or tryptophan, this likely comes from a read error. V gene TRBV5-1 combines with J gene TRBJ2-7; 9 bases match TRBD1. CDR1 and CDR2 (germline): SGHRS, YFSETQ. The CDR3 runs to 17 residues. V trimming: 3 bases; J trimming: 3 bases; junction bases outside the gene matches: 13. CDR3 region: CASSSRDSTGGNYEQYL. The CDR3 DNA follows: TGCGCCAGCAGCTCCCGGGACTCTACAGGGGGCAACTACGAGCAGTACCTC.

As concerns this clonotype: At one end the junction does not follow the germline gene, possibly because of a read error. This rearrangement joins TRBV10-3 to TRBJ1-3; D is unclear. CDR1 is ENHRY, CDR2 SYGVKD, per germline. The CDR3 sequence is 17 residues long. Written as DNA, the CDR3 is TGTGCCGTCAGTGAGCCCTTGGGATCGAGCTCTGGAAACACCATATATTTT. Translated, it gives CAVSEPLGSSSGNTIYF.

This clonotype has only one observation. The chain links TRBV7-2 to TRBJ2-5, with 9 bases fitting TRBD2. The J call may be incorrect, as the DNA end agrees better with TRBJ2-7. Germline V gene data show CDR1 as SGHTA and CDR2 as FQGNSA. The CDR3 has 14 residues. CDR3: CASSPALAGYEQYV. The CDR3 region has the DNA TGTGCCAGCAGTCCAGCTCTAGCGGGGTACGAGCAGTACGTC.

This clonotype is a singleton in its sample. Written as DNA, the CDR3 is TGCAGTGCTTTGGAACGGCGGGGGGCCACAGATACGCAGTATTTT. It codes for CSALERRGATDTQYF. The chain combines TRBV20-1 with TRBJ2-3, with 8 positions matching TRBD2. The CDR3 has 15 amino acids. V was pared by 5 bases and J by 2 bases, with 9 bases of the junction left unmatched. Germline CDR1 reads DFQATT; CDR2 reads SNEGSKA (reference sequence).

This clonotype was recorded a few times. The CDR3 does not close with the conserved phenylalanine or tryptophan, likely indicating a read error. V and J are TRBV4-2 and TRBJ1-1, with 7 positions matching TRBD1. Germline lookup yields CDR1 LGHNA and CDR2 YNFKEQ. The V gene end was trimmed by 3 bases and the J gene end by 0 bases; junction bases not matched to a gene: 4. The CDR3 covers 15 residues. CDR3 protein: CASSHPGQVNTEAFL. The CDR3 region has the DNA TGTGCCAGCAGCCACCCAGGACAGGTGAACACTGAAGCTTTCCTT.

The chain combines TRBV7-2 with TRBJ2-2; the D call may be TRBD1 or TRBD2 (5 bases each). The CDR3 has 15 amino acids. Trimming shortened V by 5 bases and J by 5 bases, and 15 bases separated the two germline ends. Germline V CDR1 and CDR2: SGHTA, FQGNSA. CDR3 sequence: CASSPRDLGTGELFF. Written as DNA, the CDR3 is TGTGCCAGCAGCCCACGGGACCTGGGGACCGGGGAGCTGTTTTTT.

This clonotype appeared a few times. CDR3 residues: CASSWGEFGGNEKLFF. The CDR3 region has the DNA TGTGCCAGCAGCTGGGGAGAGTTTGGGGGGAATGAAAAACTGTTTTTT. This chain joins TRBV12-3 or TRBV12-4 and TRBJ1-4; maybe TRBD1 (5 bases). The CDR3 spans 16 residues. V lost 6 bases and J lost 5, with 19 bases in between.

This chain links TRBV28 with TRBJ1-1; D is perhaps TRBD1 (5 bases). The CDR3 runs to 11 residues. V was cut by 6 bases and J by 7 bases, with 9 bases left in between. Germline V gene lookup returns CDR1 MDHEN and CDR2 SYDVKM. CDR3 protein: CASRAGGEAFF. CDR3 coding DNA: TGTGCCAGCAGGGCTGGGGGTGAAGCTTTCTTT.

The V and J genes are TRBV5-1 and TRBJ2-5; either TRBD1 or TRBD2 may supply D (5 bases each). Trimming pared 0 bases from V and 1 base from J, leaving 7 bases between. The CDR3 has 14 amino acids. CDR1 and CDR2 (germline): SGHRS, YFSETQ. Written as DNA, the CDR3 is TGCGCCAGCAGCTTGGGGGACGGCCAAGAGACCCAGTACTTC. It encodes CASSLGDGQETQYF. Full variable domain (outside the CDR3, taken from reference TRBV5-1 and TRBJ2-5): KAGVTQTPRYLIKTRGQQVTLSCSPISGHRSVSWYQQTPGQGLQFLFEYFSETQRNKGNFPGRFSGRQFSNSRSEMNVSTLELGDSALYLCASSLGDGQETQYFGPGTRLLVL.

There are many counts of this clonotype. V and J are TRBV7-2 and TRBJ1-2; D is unresolved. V was shortened by 5 bases and J by 7 bases, with 8 bases between the two germline ends. The germline V gene encodes CDR1 SGHTA and CDR2 FQGNSA. The CDR3 sequence is 11 residues long. The CDR3 bases are TGTGCCAGCAGCAGCAGGTTTGGCTACACCTTC. This codes for CASSSRFGYTF.

In its sample, this clonotype was seen once. The chain is built from TRBV20-1 and TRBJ2-3, with 8 positions matching TRBD1. CDR1 is DFQATT, CDR2 SNEGSKA, per germline (reference sequence). With V trimmed by 3 bases and J by 4 bases, 12 bases remained unmatched. The CDR3 extends over 16 amino acids. The CDR3 sequence is CSASATGTGYADTQYF. In DNA, the CDR3 is TGCAGTGCTAGTGCTACCGGGACAGGTTACGCAGATACGCAGTATTTT.

The chain links TRBV20-1 to TRBJ2-3; 7 nucleotides match TRBD1. The length of the CDR3 is 12 residues. V shed 6 bases, J shed 11 bases, and the junction held 11 bases outside the gene matches. Germline assignment: CDR1 DFQATT and CDR2 SNEGSKA (reference sequence). DNA for the CDR3: TGCAGTGCCCACCTAGTACAGGGGAGGCAGTATTTT. This encodes CSAHLVQGRQYF.

This clonotype was counted between two and nine times. CDR3 sequence reads: CASARWGFTTGANYGYTF. CDR3 nucleotide sequence: TGTGCCAGCGCGAGGTGGGGGTTCACGACAGGGGCTAACTATGGCTACACCTTC. J is TRBJ1-2 and V is TRBV28, with 8 bases matching TRBD1. V was clipped by 8 bases and J by 0 bases; unmatched bases: 17. Germline values: CDR1 MDHEN, CDR2 SYDVKM. CDR3 length equals 18 residues.

The gene calls are TRBV7-9 and TRBJ1-2; D is possibly TRBD1 (6 bases). V shed 4 bases and J shed 7 bases, with 19 bases lying between them. The CDR3 totals 15 residues. CDR1 is SEHNR, CDR2 FQNEAQ, per germline (reference sequence). The DNA of the CDR3 is TGTGCCAGCAGCTCTTCCAGGGGAGGTTTCGGTGGCTACACCTTC. Translating gives CASSSSRGGFGGYTF.

This clonotype has more than one count but fewer than ten. The chain is built from TRBV20-1 and TRBJ1-5, with unresolved D. Germline V gene data show CDR1 as DFQATT and CDR2 as SNEGSKA (reference sequence). V was trimmed by 3 bases and J by 4 bases, leaving 10 bases between them. The CDR3 spans 13 residues. The CDR3 region is CSASQSFNQPQHF. In DNA form, the CDR3 reads TGCAGTGCTAGTCAGAGTTTTAATCAGCCCCAGCATTTT.

This clonotype was seen repeatedly, ten times or more. The gene calls are TRBV11-2 and TRBJ2-1; 11 bases align to TRBD2. There are 17 residues in the CDR3. Germline V CDR1 and CDR2: SGHAT, FQNNGV. V was clipped by 1 base and J by 8 bases; unmatched bases: 10. CDR3 sequence: CASSLVPLSGGAHEQFF. CDR3 coding DNA: TGTGCCAGCAGCTTAGTGCCCCTTAGCGGGGGGGCCCATGAGCAGTTCTTC.

This clonotype turned up a few times. The genes are TRBV2 and TRBJ1-2, with TRBD1 as a possible D gene (5 bases). This CDR3 is built from 14 residues. CDR1 is SNHLY and CDR2 is FYNNEI in the germline V gene. V was trimmed by 7 bases and J by 4 bases, leaving 16 bases between them. CDR3 sequence reads: CASTPSGAGYGYTF. The DNA for the CDR3 is TGTGCCAGCACGCCGTCCGGGGCTGGCTATGGCTACACCTTC.

This chain connects TRBV20-1 to TRBJ2-5, with 11 nucleotides matching TRBD1. The CDR3 is 15 amino acids. The J segment lost 6 bases and the V segment lost 1 base, leaving 7 bases of the junction unmatched. CDR1 is DFQATT and CDR2 is SNEGSKA in the germline V gene (reference sequence). The CDR3 here is CSARGGDRGYKTQYF. The DNA for the CDR3 is TGCAGTGCTAGAGGTGGGGACAGGGGGTATAAGACCCAGTACTTC.

V is TRBV11-2 and J is TRBJ1-6; 10 bases are shared with TRBD1. J was trimmed by 7 bases and V by 4 bases; bases with no gene match: 7. CDR3 length equals 16 residues. In germline, CDR1 is SGHAT, CDR2 FQNNGV. The CDR3 reads CASSSGTGVSNSPLHF. CDR3 bases: TGTGCCAGCAGCTCCGGGACAGGGGTCTCCAATTCACCCCTCCACTTT.